The clone carrying this T cell receptor (beta chain) was counted between two and nine times. Its antigen is unknown. TCRdb called the 5' RACE reads again in MiXCR, with one record for every CDR3 protein. The sample lists under 600,000 distinct CDR3 sequences, approximately 15% occurring once. Trimming removed 0 bases at V and 6 bases at J, with 13 bases between. There are 15 residues in the CDR3. The germline gives CDR1 LGHNA, CDR2 YNFKEQ. This record belongs to a study of T cells after yellow fever vaccination. Notes on the study in general: Though weaker, the secondary response peaked faster, on day 5 versus 15.

The sample here was PBMCs, taken on the day of the yellow fever booster vaccination. The V call is TRBV4-2, the J call TRBJ2-3, with no clear D. This sequence was found in a man younger than 45 who received the YFV17D yellow fever vaccine. The CDR3, as DNA: TGTGCCAGCAGCCAAGAGACGACCACCACGGATACGCAGTATTTT. It codes for CASSQETTTTDTQYF.